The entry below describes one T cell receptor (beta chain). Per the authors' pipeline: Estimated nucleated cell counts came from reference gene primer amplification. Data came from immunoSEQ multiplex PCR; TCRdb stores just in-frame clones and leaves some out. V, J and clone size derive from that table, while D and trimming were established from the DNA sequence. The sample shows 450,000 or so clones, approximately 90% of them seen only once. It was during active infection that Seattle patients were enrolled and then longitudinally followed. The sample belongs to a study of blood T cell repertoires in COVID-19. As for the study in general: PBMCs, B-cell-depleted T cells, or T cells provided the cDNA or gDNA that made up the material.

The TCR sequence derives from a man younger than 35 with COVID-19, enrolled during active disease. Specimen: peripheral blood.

CDR3 protein: CASSMVGFSGNTIYF. Here the CDR3 DNA reads TGTGCCAGTAGTATGGTCGGTTTCTCTGGAAACACCATATATTTT. V gene TRBV19 combines with J gene TRBJ1-3; D is unresolved. From germline, CDR1 is LNHDA and CDR2 SQIVND (reference sequence). There are 15 residues in the CDR3. V shed 3 bases and J shed 0 bases, with 9 bases lying between them.